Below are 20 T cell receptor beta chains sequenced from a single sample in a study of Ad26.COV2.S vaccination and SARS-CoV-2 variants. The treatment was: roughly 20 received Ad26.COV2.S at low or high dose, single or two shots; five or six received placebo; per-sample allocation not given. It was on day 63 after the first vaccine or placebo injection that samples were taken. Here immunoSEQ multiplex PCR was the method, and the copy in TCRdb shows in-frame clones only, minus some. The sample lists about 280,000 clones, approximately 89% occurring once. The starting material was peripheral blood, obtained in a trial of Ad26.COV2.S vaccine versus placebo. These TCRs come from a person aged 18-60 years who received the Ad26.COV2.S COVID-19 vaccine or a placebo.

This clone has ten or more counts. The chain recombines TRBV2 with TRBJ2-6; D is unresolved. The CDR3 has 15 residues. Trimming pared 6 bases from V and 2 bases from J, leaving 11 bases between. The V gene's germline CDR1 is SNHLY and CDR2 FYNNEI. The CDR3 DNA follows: TGTGCCAGCAGGATCTTGGGTGCTGGGGCCAACGTCCTGACTTTC. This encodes CASRILGAGANVLTF. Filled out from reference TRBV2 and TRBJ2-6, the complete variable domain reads EPEVTQTPSHQVTQMGQEVILRCVPISNHLYFYWYRQILGQKVEFLVSFYNNEISEKSEIFDDQFSVERPDGSNFTLKIRSTKLEDSAMYFCASRILGAGANVLTFGAGSRLTVL.

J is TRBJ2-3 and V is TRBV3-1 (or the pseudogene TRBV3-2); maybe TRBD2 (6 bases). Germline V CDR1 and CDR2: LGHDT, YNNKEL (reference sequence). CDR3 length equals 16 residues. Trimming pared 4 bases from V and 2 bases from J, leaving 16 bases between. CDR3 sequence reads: CASSRGDSALTDTQYF. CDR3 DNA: TGTGCCAGCAGCCGAGGGGACTCCGCCCTCACAGATACGCAGTATTTT.

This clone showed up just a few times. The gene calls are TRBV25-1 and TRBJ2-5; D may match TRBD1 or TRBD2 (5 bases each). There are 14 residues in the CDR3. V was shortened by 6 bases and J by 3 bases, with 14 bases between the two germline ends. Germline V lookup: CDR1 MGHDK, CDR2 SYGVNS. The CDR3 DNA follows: TGTGCCAGCAGCTCCGGGACGGGCAAAGAGACCCAGTACTTC. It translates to CASSSGTGKETQYF.

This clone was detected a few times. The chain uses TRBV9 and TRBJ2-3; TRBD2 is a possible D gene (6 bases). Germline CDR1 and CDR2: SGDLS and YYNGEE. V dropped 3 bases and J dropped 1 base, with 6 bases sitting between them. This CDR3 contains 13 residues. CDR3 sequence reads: CASSGGGTDTQYF. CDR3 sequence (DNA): TGTGCCAGCAGCGGCGGGGGCACAGATACGCAGTATTTT. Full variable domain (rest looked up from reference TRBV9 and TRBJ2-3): DSGVTQTPKHLITATGQRVTLRCSPRSGDLSVYWYQQSLDQGLQFLIQYYNGEERAKGNILERFSAQQFPDLHSELNLSSLELGDSALYFCASSGGGTDTQYFGPGTRLTVL.

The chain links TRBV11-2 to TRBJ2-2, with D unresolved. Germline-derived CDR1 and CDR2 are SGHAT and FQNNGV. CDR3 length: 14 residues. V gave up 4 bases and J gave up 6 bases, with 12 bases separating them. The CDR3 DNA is TGTGCCAGCAGCTCCCGCCTCGGCCCCGGGGAGCTGTTTTTT. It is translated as CASSSRLGPGELFF.

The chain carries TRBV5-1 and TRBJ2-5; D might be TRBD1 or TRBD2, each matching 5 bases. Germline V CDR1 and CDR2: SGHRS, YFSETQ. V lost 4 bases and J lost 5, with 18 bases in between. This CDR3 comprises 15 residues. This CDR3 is CASSLLPGPSETQYF. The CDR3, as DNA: TGCGCCAGCAGCCTCCTCCCGGGGCCCTCGGAGACCCAGTACTTC.

The CDR3: CASSPWDSRIIYDNQPQHF. The CDR3 region has the DNA TGTGCCAGCAGCCCTTGGGACAGCCGAATAATTTATGACAATCAGCCCCAGCATTTT. The chain has TRBV7-2 and TRBJ1-5; 7 bases map to TRBD1. This CDR3 is built from 19 residues. With 5 bases clipped from V and 3 bases from J, the junction kept 19 bases outside the gene matches. Germline V gives CDR1 SGHTA, CDR2 FQGNSA.

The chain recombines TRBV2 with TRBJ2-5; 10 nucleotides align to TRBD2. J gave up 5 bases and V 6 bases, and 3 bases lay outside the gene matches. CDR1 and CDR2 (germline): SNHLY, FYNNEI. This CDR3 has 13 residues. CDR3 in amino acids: CASRGTSVETQYF. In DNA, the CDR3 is TGTGCCAGCAGGGGGACTAGCGTGGAGACCCAGTACTTC. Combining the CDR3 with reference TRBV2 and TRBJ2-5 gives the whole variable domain EPEVTQTPSHQVTQMGQEVILRCVPISNHLYFYWYRQILGQKVEFLVSFYNNEISEKSEIFDDQFSVERPDGSNFTLKIRSTKLEDSAMYFCASRGTSVETQYFGPGTRLLVL.

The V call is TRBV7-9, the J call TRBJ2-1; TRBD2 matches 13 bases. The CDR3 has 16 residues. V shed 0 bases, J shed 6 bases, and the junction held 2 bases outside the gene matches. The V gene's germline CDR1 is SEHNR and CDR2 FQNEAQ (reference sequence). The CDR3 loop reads CASSLAGTSGANEQFF. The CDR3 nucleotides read TGTGCCAGCAGCTTAGCCGGGACTAGCGGGGCCAATGAGCAGTTCTTC.

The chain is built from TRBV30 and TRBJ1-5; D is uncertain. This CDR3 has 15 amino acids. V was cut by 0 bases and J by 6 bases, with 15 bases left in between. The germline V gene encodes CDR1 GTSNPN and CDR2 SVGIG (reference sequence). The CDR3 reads CAWSVISGSGQPQHF. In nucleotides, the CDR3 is TGTGCCTGGAGTGTGATTAGCGGATCGGGTCAGCCCCAGCATTTT. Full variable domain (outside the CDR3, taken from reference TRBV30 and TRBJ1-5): SQTIHQWPATLVQPVGSPLSLECTVEGTSNPNLYWYRQAAGRGLQLLFYSVGIGQISSEVPQNLSASRPQDRQFILSSKKLLLSDSGFYLCAWSVISGSGQPQHFGDGTRLSIL.

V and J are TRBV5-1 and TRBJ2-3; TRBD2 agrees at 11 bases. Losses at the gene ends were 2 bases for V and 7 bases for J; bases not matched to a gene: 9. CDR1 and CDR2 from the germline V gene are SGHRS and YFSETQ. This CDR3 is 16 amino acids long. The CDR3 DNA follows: TGCGCCAGCAGCTTTGGCCTAGCGGGGGGTCAATATACGCAGTATTTT. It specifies CASSFGLAGGQYTQYF. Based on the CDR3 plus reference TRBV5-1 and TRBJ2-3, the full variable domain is KAGVTQTPRYLIKTRGQQVTLSCSPISGHRSVSWYQQTPGQGLQFLFEYFSETQRNKGNFPGRFSGRQFSNSRSEMNVSTLELGDSALYLCASSFGLAGGQYTQYFGPGTRLTVL.

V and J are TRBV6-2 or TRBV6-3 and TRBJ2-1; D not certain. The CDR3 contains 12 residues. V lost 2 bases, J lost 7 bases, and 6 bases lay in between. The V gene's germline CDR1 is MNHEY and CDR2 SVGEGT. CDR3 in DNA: TGTGCCAGCAGTTACGAGAGAAATGAGCAGTTCTTC. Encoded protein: CASSYERNEQFF.

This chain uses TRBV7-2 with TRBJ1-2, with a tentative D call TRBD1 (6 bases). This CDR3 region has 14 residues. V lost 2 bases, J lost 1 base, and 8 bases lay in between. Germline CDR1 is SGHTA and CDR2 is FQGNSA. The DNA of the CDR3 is TGTGCCAGCAGCTTAAACAGGGATAACTATGGCTACACCTTC. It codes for CASSLNRDNYGYTF.

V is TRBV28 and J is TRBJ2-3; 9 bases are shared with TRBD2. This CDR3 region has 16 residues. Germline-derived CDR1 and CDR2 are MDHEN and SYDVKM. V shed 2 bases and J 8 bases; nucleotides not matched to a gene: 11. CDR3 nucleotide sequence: TGTGCCAGCAGTTTAGGGAGGGGGCTAGCGGGGAGTACGCAGTATTTT. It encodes CASSLGRGLAGSTQYF.

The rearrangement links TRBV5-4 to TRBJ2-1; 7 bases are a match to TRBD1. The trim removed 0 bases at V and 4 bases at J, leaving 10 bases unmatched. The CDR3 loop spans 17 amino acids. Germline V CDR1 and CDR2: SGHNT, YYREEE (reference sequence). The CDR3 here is CASSLAVGGGGYNEQFF. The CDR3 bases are TGTGCCAGCAGCTTGGCCGTAGGGGGCGGAGGTTACAATGAGCAGTTCTTC.

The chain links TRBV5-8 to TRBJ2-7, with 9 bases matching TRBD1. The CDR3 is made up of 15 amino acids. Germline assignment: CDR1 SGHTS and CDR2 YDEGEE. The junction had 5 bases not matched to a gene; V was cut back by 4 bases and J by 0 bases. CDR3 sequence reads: CASSKTQGASYEQYF. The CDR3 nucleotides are TGTGCCAGCAGCAAAACACAGGGGGCCTCCTACGAGCAGTACTTC.

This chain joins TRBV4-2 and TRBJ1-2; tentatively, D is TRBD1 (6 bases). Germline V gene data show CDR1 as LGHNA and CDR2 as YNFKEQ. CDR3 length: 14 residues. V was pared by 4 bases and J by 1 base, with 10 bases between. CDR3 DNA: TGTGCCAGCAGCCGGGGCAGGGGTAACTATGGCTACACCTTC. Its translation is CASSRGRGNYGYTF.

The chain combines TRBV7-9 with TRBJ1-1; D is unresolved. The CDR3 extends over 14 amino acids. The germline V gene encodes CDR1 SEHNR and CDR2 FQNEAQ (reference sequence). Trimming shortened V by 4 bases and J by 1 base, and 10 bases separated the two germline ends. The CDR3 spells CASSWQVGNTEAFF. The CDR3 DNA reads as TGTGCCAGCAGCTGGCAGGTTGGGAACACTGAAGCTTTCTTT.

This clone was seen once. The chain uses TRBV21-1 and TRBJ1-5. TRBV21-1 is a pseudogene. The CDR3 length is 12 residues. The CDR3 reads CASPKREQPQHF. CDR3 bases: TGTGCCAGCCCCAAGAGGGAACAGCCCCAGCATTTT.

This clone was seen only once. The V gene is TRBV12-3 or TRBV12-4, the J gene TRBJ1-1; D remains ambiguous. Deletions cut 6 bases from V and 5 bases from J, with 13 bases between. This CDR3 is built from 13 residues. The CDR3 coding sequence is TGTGCCAGCAGACACGGGCGGGGTACTGAAGCTTTCTTT. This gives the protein CASRHGRGTEAFF.